The clone carrying this TCR beta chain was recorded many times. Antigen: not known. Coverage ceases 3 residues before the CDR3 finishes, and the germline J gene fills in the end. Method: immunoSEQ multiplex PCR; TCRdb's copy keeps in-frame clones and lacks some. The sample shows 40,000 to 55,000 clones, none of them appearing just once. This sample stems from a study of T cell clonality in common variable immunodeficiency. Trimming stripped 0 bases from V and 2 bases from J, with 12 bases between. Germline CDR1 and CDR2: SGHKS and YYEKEE (reference sequence). This CDR3 is 15 amino acids long. General study results and limits: Shared TCRbeta clones were fewer between CVID subjects than controls.

The clonotype comes from a person aged 18-70 years in good health. The rearrangement uses TRBV5-5 and TRBJ2-7; D might be TRBD1 (5 bases). The sample was peripheral blood mononuclear cells. CDR3 DNA, as far as it was read: TGTGCCAGCAGCTTGGGGGGCCAGGCCCCCTACGAG. Protein: CASSLGGQAPYE. The whole CDR3 sequence reads CASSLGGQAPYEQYF.